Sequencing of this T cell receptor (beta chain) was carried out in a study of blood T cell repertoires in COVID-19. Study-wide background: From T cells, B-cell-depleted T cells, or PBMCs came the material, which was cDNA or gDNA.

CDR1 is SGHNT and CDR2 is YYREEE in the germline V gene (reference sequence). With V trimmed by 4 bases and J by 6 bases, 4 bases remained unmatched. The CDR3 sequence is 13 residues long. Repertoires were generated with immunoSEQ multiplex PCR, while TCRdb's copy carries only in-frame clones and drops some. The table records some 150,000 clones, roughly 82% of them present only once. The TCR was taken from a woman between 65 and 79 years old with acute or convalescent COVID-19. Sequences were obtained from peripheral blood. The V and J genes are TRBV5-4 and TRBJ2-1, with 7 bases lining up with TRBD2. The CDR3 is CASSPTSLNEQFF. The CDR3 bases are TGTGCCAGCAGCCCGACTAGCCTCAATGAGCAGTTCTTC.